Below, one TCR beta chain is given with its context. What it binds is unknown. The entry originates in a study of post-analysis software for immune sequencing data. Study as a whole: The disease courses covered relapsing-remitting, secondary progressive and progressive-relapsing multiple sclerosis. Study-level findings and limits: Batch-matched samples strongly co-clustered by F measure. TRBV5-6, TRBV5-1 and TRBV20-1 were among 4 or 5 TRBV segments more frequent in patients than controls. Normalized Chao1 diversity was significantly reduced in patients versus controls.

Unique molecular identifiers were built into the TCR beta cDNA libraries. Around 460,000 cDNA molecules came from about 1 to 10 million T cells. Via MiXCR, TCRdb re-called the PCR reads, giving one row per CDR3 protein. This sample has a few hundred thousand distinct CDR3 sequences; 30% to 45% occur once, and the top ten carry 13%. CDR1 and CDR2 from the germline V gene are DFQATT and SNEGSKA (reference sequence). V shed 4 bases and J shed 10 bases, with 23 bases lying between them. This CDR3 has 16 residues. The sequence came from a girl aged 5 to 17 with multiple sclerosis. The chain employs TRBV20-1 and TRBJ1-6, with a tentative D call TRBD1 (5 bases). Sample: blood. The CDR3 is CSAKTGAFATGSPLHF. CDR3 DNA: TGCAGTGCTAAGACCGGGGCATTTGCCACGGGATCACCCCTCCACTTT.